The clone carrying this T cell receptor (beta chain) has more than one count but fewer than ten. The antigen is unknown. TCR beta libraries were prepared from cDNA with unique molecular identifiers. TCRdb processed the PCR reads anew with MiXCR; each CDR3 protein has one entry. The repertoire has approximately 570,000 distinct CDR3 sequences, about 40% of them found once; the top ten carry over 1.5%. The germline V gene has CDR1 MNHEY and CDR2 SVGAGI. The CDR3 has 15 residues. Trimming took 6 bases from V and 8 from J, leaving 20 bases between them. This sample was included in a study of post-analysis software for immune sequencing data. Study-wide background: The courses of disease that were included comprised relapsing-remitting, secondary progressive and progressive-relapsing multiple sclerosis. Findings of the study overall: With TRBV5-6, TRBV5-1 and TRBV20-1 included, several TRBV segments were more frequent in patients than in controls.

The sample comprised blood. This TCR derives from a girl between 5 and 17 years old with multiple sclerosis. The V gene is TRBV6-5, the J gene TRBJ2-1, with D tentatively TRBD1 (6 bases). The CDR3 reads CASRGASMGVDEQFF. In DNA form, the CDR3 reads TGTGCCAGCAGGGGGGCCAGCATGGGTGTGGATGAGCAGTTCTTC.